The clone carrying this T cell receptor (beta chain) was detected a few times. The antigen is unknown. This entry comes from a study of post-analysis software for immune sequencing data. Study at large: The cohort encompassed relapsing-remitting, secondary progressive and progressive-relapsing multiple sclerosis disease courses. General observations from the study: Under F measure analysis, samples from one preparation batch co-clustered strongly. Among multiple sclerosis patients, normalized Chao1 diversity was significantly below that of controls. There were five TRBV segments more frequent in patients than controls, and TRBV5-6, TRBV5-1 and TRBV20-1 were among them.

Unique molecular identifiers were built into the TCR beta cDNA libraries. Input amounts of 1 to 10 million T cells were used. These gave 500,000 or so cDNA molecules, so each molecule approximated one T cell. Each CDR3 protein is one row after TCRdb ran MiXCR on the PCR reads. The table shows 450,000 to 700,000 distinct CDR3 sequences, with around 47% occurring only once. The CDR3 spans 14 residues. CDR1 is LGHDT and CDR2 is YNNKEL in the germline V gene (reference sequence). J lost 3 bases, V lost 3 bases, and 0 bases had no gene match. The material sequenced was blood. This sequence joins TRBV3-1 and TRBJ2-7, with 12 bases aligning to TRBD2. The sequence was obtained from a girl aged 5-17 years with multiple sclerosis. Here the CDR3 reads CASSQGLAGYEQYF. The CDR3 nucleotides are TGTGCCAGCAGCCAGGGACTAGCGGGCTACGAGCAGTACTTC.